This is a list of T cell receptor beta chains from one sample in a study of shared clonotypes between healthy human individuals. Clones were read by immunoSEQ multiplex PCR, and TCRdb kept only the in-frame ones, dropping some. The sample contains over 2,000,000 clones, about 93% of which appear only once. Sequencing input: naive CD8+ T cells from PBMCs. All receptors come from a young man in good health. Some clones in this sample may be carry-over from other donors' samples. The CDR3 runs from the conserved cysteine through the conserved F or W. Each record gives: J gene, D gene, V gene, CDR3 protein. A D gene is named only where the DNA matches it firmly.

>TRBJ2-7|-|TRBV11-2
CASSLDLSGTYEQYF
>TRBJ2-3|TRBD2|TRBV5-6
CASSPTSGRAADTQYF
>TRBJ2-1|-|TRBV5-6
CASSQTTGSYNEQFF
>TRBJ1-1|-|TRBV5-8
CASSLKRSRRSTEAFF
>TRBJ2-7|-|TRBV6-5
CASSYVGNGGEQYF
>TRBJ1-1|TRBD1|TRBV4-2
CASSQDLVGQISPEAFF
>TRBJ2-2|-|TRBV4-3
CASSHRTGSLNTGELFF
>TRBJ2-1|TRBD2|TRBV7-6
CASSLGPSGRNEQFF
>TRBJ1-5|-|TRBV27
CASSPTGLGAPQHF
>TRBJ2-2|-|TRBV7-9
CASSRITGPQDRELFF
>TRBJ1-2|-|TRBV11-2
CASSQPQPRVYGYTF
>TRBJ1-4|-|TRBV7-8
CASSLLQTNEKLFF
>TRBJ1-3|TRBD1|TRBV28
CASSADRARGNTIYF
>TRBJ2-7|-|TRBV4-3
CASSQERSRPTYEQYF
>TRBJ1-3|-|TRBV7-8
CASSSPIGNTIYF
>TRBJ2-7|-|TRBV21-1
CASSKGGQLGGSYEQYF
>TRBJ2-3|-|TRBV28
CASSLSTDTQYF
>TRBJ2-3|-|TRBV27
CASSFGWFDGRTDTQYF
>TRBJ1-2|-|TRBV9
CASSVGADYGYTF
>TRBJ2-1|TRBD1|TRBV5-1
CASSFGTAPDNEQFF
>TRBJ1-2|-|TRBV30
CAWSVVFGGYTF
>TRBJ1-2|-|TRBV30
CAWRDQGRDGYTF
>TRBJ1-2|TRBD1|TRBV13
CASSYDRGNYGYTF
>TRBJ1-5|-|TRBV27
CASSPGGGRQPQHF
>TRBJ2-1|TRBD1|TRBV30
CAWSTPGQVYRNEQFF
>TRBJ2-1|TRBD1|TRBV27
CASSFQGGSEQFF
>TRBJ2-7|-|TRBV28
CASTPWRGGYEQYF
>TRBJ2-6|TRBD2|TRBV27
CASRRPGGVSSGANVLTF
>TRBJ1-2|TRBD1|TRBV29-1
CSAGDRVDYGYTF
>TRBJ2-1|-|TRBV7-9
CASSLRGNEQFF
>TRBJ2-1|TRBD2|TRBV12-5
CASGLVSPSGRAYNEQFF
>TRBJ2-2|TRBD2|TRBV7-6
CASSLLLRGLAGTGELFF
>TRBJ1-2|TRBD1|TRBV2
CASSEMTGGFNYGYTF
>TRBJ1-2|-|TRBV27
CASSLAGGTGYTF
>TRBJ2-6|TRBD2|TRBV7-3
CASSPSGPLISGANVLTF
>TRBJ2-5|TRBD2|TRBV9
CASSSTSGSETQYF
>TRBJ2-7|TRBD1|TRBV28
CASSLVQGAYEQYF
>TRBJ1-5|-|TRBV2
CASRRASNQPQHF
>TRBJ2-1|-|TRBV4-1
CASSQDLAGISYNEQFF
>TRBJ2-7|-|TRBV19
CASSISSSSYEQYF
>TRBJ2-5|TRBD2|TRBV4-1
CASSQRLGLVSETQYF
>TRBJ2-2|-|TRBV27
CASSHGLPNTGELFF
>TRBJ1-1|-|TRBV19
CASQNEAGSPNTEAFF
>-|TRBD1|TRBV10-1
CASSEGTGSYEQYF
>TRBJ2-3|-|TRBV10-3
CAISLSVVDTDTQYF
>TRBJ1-2|TRBD1|TRBV9
CASSGGTVLNYGYTF
>TRBJ1-1|-|TRBV5-6
CASSPLLETEAFF
>TRBJ1-4|-|TRBV7-8
CASSLGRGYPPNEKLFF
>TRBJ2-7|-|TRBV5-1
CASSLSGASVYEQYF
>TRBJ2-3|-|TRBV27
CASSILSTDTQYF
>TRBJ2-1|TRBD2|TRBV7-8
CASSQERGSYNEQFF
>TRBJ2-1|TRBD2|TRBV7-7
CASSLELGGGSYNEQFF
>TRBJ2-7|-|TRBV7-9
CASSSFREPPYEQYF
>TRBJ2-2|-|TRBV7-8
CASAREELFF
>TRBJ2-5|TRBD2|TRBV14
CASSQVEGLAGQETQYF
>TRBJ2-1|TRBD2|TRBV27
CASSIRLAGGWYEQFF
>TRBJ2-1|TRBD2|TRBV27
CASSLGAGGYNEQFF
>TRBJ2-7|-|TRBV5-8
CASSLADGASYEQYF
>TRBJ2-3|-|TRBV1
CTSSQPALAGSTDTQYF